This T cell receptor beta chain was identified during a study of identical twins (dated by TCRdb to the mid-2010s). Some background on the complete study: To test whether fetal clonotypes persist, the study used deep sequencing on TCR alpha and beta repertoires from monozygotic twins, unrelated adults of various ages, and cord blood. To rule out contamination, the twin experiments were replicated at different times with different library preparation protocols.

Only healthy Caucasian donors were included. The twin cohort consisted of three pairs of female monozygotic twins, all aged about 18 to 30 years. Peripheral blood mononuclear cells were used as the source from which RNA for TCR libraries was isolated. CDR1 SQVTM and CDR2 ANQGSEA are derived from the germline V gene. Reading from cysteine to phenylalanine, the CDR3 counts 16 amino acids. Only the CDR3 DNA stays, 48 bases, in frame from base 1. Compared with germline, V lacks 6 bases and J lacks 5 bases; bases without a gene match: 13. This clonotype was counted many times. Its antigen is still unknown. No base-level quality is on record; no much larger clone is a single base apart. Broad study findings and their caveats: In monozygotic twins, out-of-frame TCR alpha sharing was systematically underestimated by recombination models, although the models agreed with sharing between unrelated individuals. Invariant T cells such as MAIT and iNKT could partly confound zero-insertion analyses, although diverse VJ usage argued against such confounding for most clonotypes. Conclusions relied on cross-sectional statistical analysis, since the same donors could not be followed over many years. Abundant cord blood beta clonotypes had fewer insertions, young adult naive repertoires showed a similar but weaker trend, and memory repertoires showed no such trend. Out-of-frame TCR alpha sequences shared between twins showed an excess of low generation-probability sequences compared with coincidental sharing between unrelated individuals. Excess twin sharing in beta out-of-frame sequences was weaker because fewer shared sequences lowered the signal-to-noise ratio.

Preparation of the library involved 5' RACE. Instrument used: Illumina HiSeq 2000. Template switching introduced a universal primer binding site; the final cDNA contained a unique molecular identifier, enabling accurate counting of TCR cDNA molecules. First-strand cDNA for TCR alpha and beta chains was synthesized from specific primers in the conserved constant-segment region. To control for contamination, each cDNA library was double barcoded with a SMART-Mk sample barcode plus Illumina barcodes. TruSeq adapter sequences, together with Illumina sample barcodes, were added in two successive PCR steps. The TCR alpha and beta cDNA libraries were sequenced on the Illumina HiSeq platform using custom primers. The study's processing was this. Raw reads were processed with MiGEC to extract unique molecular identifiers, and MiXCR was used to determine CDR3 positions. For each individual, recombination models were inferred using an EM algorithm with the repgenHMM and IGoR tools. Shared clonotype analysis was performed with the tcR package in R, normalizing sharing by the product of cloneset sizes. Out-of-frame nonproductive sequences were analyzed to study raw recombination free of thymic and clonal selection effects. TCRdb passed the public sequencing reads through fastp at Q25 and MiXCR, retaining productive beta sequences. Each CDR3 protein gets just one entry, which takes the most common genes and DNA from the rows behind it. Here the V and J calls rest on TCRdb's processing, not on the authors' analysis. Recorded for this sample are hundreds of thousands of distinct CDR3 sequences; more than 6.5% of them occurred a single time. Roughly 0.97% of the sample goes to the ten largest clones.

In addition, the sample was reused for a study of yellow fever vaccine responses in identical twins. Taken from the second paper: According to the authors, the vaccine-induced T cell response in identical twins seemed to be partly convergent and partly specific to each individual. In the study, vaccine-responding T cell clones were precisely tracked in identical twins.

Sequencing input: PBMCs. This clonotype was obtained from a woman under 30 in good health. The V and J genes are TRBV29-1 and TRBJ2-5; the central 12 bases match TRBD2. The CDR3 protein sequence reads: CSVMIPSGRAYETQYF. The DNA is TGCAGCGTCATGATACCTAGCGGGAGGGCCTACGAGACCCAGTACTTC.